This T cell receptor beta chain was documented in a study of blood T cells in healthy people across ages. Study findings and constraints: Diversity of TCR beta per million T cells declined in a roughly linear way with age.

The draw of peripheral blood yielded ten milliliters from each donor. The second PCR ran roughly 7 to 12 cycles with a sample-barcoded 5' primer and J-beta primers. With 12 random nucleotides, a template-switch adaptor tagged each individual cDNA molecule. TCRdb analysed the 5' RACE reads with MiXCR anew, one entry per CDR3 protein. The sample includes fewer than 2 million distinct CDR3 sequences, 30% to 40% of them seen just once. V was trimmed by 0 bases and J by 5 bases, leaving 17 bases between them. The V gene's germline CDR1 is SGDLS and CDR2 YYNGEE. The CDR3 is 16 amino acids. Worth noting for this clonotype: As yet, its antigen is unknown.

The genes are TRBV9 and TRBJ2-5; D tentatively fits TRBD1 or TRBD2 (5 bases each). The sequence was collected from a human donor in good health. Specimen: blood. CDR3 coding DNA: TGTGCCAGCAGCGTAGATCAGGGAGTGTTTATGGAGACCCAGTACTTC. This gives the protein CASSVDQGVFMETQYF.